The 31 T cell receptor beta chains given below trace back to one sample, sequenced in a study of T cells in Graves' hyperthyroidism and ophthalmopathy. The source material, RNA transcripts, was used to amplify TCR beta CDR3 regions. Initially, a first-round RT-PCR of the TCR CDR3 employed the HTBI primer set. In TCRdb, the multiplex PCR reads were re-called with MiXCR into one record per CDR3 protein. The data contain 280,000 or so distinct CDR3 sequences, less than 30% of them singletons. The sample taken for sequencing was blood. The origin of the receptors is a man aged 35-49 years with Graves' hyperthyroidism that later progressed to Graves' ophthalmopathy.

This clonotype came up many times. The chain couples TRBV20-1 to TRBJ2-7; no firm D call. The V end was cut by 1 base, the J end by 0 bases, with 7 bases between. Germline V gene data show CDR1 as DFQATT and CDR2 as SNEGSKA (reference sequence). The CDR3 contains 13 residues. This CDR3 reads CSARGLSSYEQYF. DNA for the CDR3: TGCAGTGCTAGAGGCCTCAGCTCCTACGAGCAGTACTTC.

The chain has TRBV20-1 and TRBJ2-7; no clear D gene. The CDR3 loop spans 14 amino acids. V was pared by 0 bases and J by 3 bases, with 12 bases between. Germline V gene data show CDR1 as DFQATT and CDR2 as SNEGSKA (reference sequence). The CDR3 DNA is TGCAGTGCTAGAGATATGCTAGAAGACTACGAGCAGTACTTC. Protein: CSARDMLEDYEQYF.

There are many counts of this clonotype. The chain combines TRBV6-1 with TRBJ1-3; 9 nucleotides line up with TRBD1. Per germline, CDR1 MNHNS and CDR2 SASEGT. V was pared by 6 bases and J by 2 bases, with 5 bases of the junction left unmatched. The CDR3 is made up of 15 amino acids. The CDR3 DNA sequence: TGTGCCAGCAGCGCGGGACAGGGAGCTGGAAACACCATATATTTT. It yields the protein CASSAGQGAGNTIYF.

This chain connects TRBV10-1 to TRBJ1-1; TRBD1 agrees at 7 bases. The V segment lost 8 bases and the J segment 1 base; nucleotides outside the gene matches: 4. In germline, CDR1 is WNHNN, CDR2 SYGVQD (reference sequence). The CDR3 is 13 amino acids. DNA of the CDR3: TGCGCCAGCGGGGGACAGCCGAACACTGAAGCTTTCTTT. Protein: CASGGQPNTEAFF.

Ten or more counts support this clonotype. The V gene is TRBV19, the J gene TRBJ1-5; D remains ambiguous. From germline, CDR1 is LNHDA and CDR2 SQIVND (reference sequence). This CDR3 spans 11 amino acids. Trimming removed 5 bases at V and 13 bases at J, with 12 bases between. CDR3 DNA: TGTGCCAGTAGTGGGTATGAAAAACAGCATTTT. Protein: CASSGYEKQHF.

V gene TRBV7-9 combines with J gene TRBJ2-5; 7 positions match TRBD1. The V and J ends lost 5 bases and 3 bases, in that order; junction bases with no gene match: 9. CDR3 length: 15 residues. CDR1 is SEHNR and CDR2 is FQNEAQ in the germline V gene (reference sequence). CDR3 protein: CASSDYGTAEETQYF. The CDR3 DNA is TGTGCCAGCAGCGACTACGGGACAGCCGAAGAGACCCAGTACTTC.

In its sample, this clonotype was seen many times. The rearrangement uses TRBV7-6 and TRBJ2-5; TRBD1 agrees at 10 bases. CDR1 and CDR2 (germline): SGHVS, FNYEAQ. The CDR3 consists of 18 residues. V shed 1 base and J 4 bases; nucleotides not matched to a gene: 12. The CDR3 DNA follows: TGTGCCAGCAGCTTAGATGGGACAGGGGCCCGATGGGGAGAGACCCAGTACTTC. Translation: CASSLDGTGARWGETQYF.

This clonotype was recorded at least ten times. V gene TRBV9 combines with J gene TRBJ2-7; 9 bases agree with TRBD1. This CDR3 comprises 15 residues. With V trimmed by 3 bases and J by 2 bases, 6 bases remained unmatched. Germline V gives CDR1 SGDLS, CDR2 YYNGEE. The CDR3 DNA reads TGTGCCAGCAGCGCCGAGGGACAGGGAACCTACGAGCAGTACTTC. As protein: CASSAEGQGTYEQYF.

In its sample, this clonotype was seen many times. This chain uses TRBV6-2 or TRBV6-3 with TRBJ1-1, with D uncertain. Germline V gene sequence: CDR1 MNHEY, CDR2 SVGEGT. V lost 2 bases and J lost 4, with 17 bases in between. The CDR3 contains 16 residues. CDR3 sequence: CASSYAHPTLGTEAFF. CDR3 sequence (DNA): TGTGCCAGCAGTTACGCCCATCCCACTTTGGGCACTGAAGCTTTCTTT.

This clonotype showed up many times. The chain couples TRBV7-8 to TRBJ2-7; D ambiguous. Trimming stripped 5 bases from V and 9 bases from J, with 20 bases between. There are 14 residues in the CDR3. Germline V CDR1 and CDR2: SGHVS, FQNEAQ. CDR3 coding DNA: TGTGCCAGCAGCCAGAATCCCCCCGCTGCGTGGCAGTACTTC. It translates to CASSQNPPAAWQYF. Variable domain in full (rest from reference TRBV7-8 and TRBJ2-7): GAGVSQSPRYKVAKRGQDVALRCDPISGHVSLFWYQQALGQGPEFLTYFQNEAQLDKSGLPSDRFFAERPEGSVSTLKIQRTQQEDSAVYLCASSQNPPAAWQYFGPGTRLTVT.

The chain employs TRBV20-1 and TRBJ1-5; no reliable D call. This CDR3 has 14 amino acids. Germline V lookup: CDR1 DFQATT, CDR2 SNEGSKA (reference sequence). The V end lost 1 base, the J end lost 3 bases, and 10 bases lay between the germline ends. CDR3 in amino acids: CSARGGGPNQPQHF. The CDR3 DNA follows: TGCAGTGCTAGAGGGGGTGGGCCCAATCAGCCCCAGCATTTT.

This clonotype was seen repeatedly, ten times or more. J is TRBJ1-1 and V is TRBV13, with D unresolved. This CDR3 has 14 amino acids. Germline V CDR1 and CDR2: PRHDT, FYEKMQ (reference sequence). Trimming removed 5 bases at V and 11 bases at J, with 21 bases between. The CDR3 sequence: CASSQSYGPETAFF. Here the CDR3 DNA reads TGTGCCAGCAGCCAATCATACGGCCCTGAAACGGCTTTCTTT.

The genes are TRBV18 and TRBJ1-1; D gene ambiguous. This CDR3 has 13 amino acids. Germline lookup yields CDR1 KGHSH and CDR2 LQKENI. V was shortened by 5 bases and J by 11 bases, with 18 bases between the two germline ends. CDR3 loop: CASSSLGKGKAFF. In nucleotides, the CDR3 is TGTGCCAGCTCAAGCCTCGGGAAGGGAAAGGCTTTCTTT.

V gene TRBV20-1 combines with J gene TRBJ2-2; 7 bases are shared with TRBD2. Germline V gene data show CDR1 as DFQATT and CDR2 as SNEGSKA (reference sequence). Unmatched junction bases numbered 5, after V lost 3 bases and J lost 1 base. The CDR3 contains 15 residues. The CDR3 region has the DNA TGCAGTGCTAGTGCGGGACTACAGAACACCGGGGAGCTGTTTTTT. Its translation is CSASAGLQNTGELFF.

This clonotype has at least ten counts. The J gene is TRBJ1-5, the V gene TRBV11-2; D remains ambiguous. This CDR3 spans 15 amino acids. Trimming left V 2 bases short and J 4 bases short, with 12 bases between. Germline loops: CDR1 SGHAT, CDR2 FQNNGV. The CDR3 spells CASSLQGTKNQPQHF. The CDR3 DNA is TGTGCCAGCAGCTTACAAGGCACAAAAAATCAGCCCCAGCATTTT.

This chain joins TRBV20-1 and TRBJ1-2; D is ambiguous. Deletions cut 5 bases from V and 0 bases from J, with 13 bases between. The germline CDR1 and CDR2 sequences are DFQATT and SNEGSKA (reference sequence). The CDR3 length is 14 residues. CDR3 in DNA: TGCAGTGCTCCTCCTCGACACACTAACTATGGCTACACCTTC. This codes for CSAPPRHTNYGYTF.

There are many counts of this clonotype. This chain joins TRBV4-1 and TRBJ2-5; D unclear. Per germline, CDR1 MGHRA and CDR2 YSYEKL. There are 14 residues in the CDR3. Trimming took off 0 bases at V and 6 bases at J, with 11 bases between the two ends. For the CDR3, the DNA is TGCGCCAGCAGCCAAGATCTTCCAGGACAGACCCAGTACTTC. Translation gives CASSQDLPGQTQYF.

This clonotype appeared many times. Its ends do not fully match the called genes, so a read error is possible. This CDR3 is CASSRTTVTYEQYF. The DNA of the CDR3 is TGTGCCAGTAGTAGAACCACGGTGACCTATGAGCAGTACTTC. The rearrangement joins TRBV19 to TRBJ2-7; D is ambiguous. The CDR3 has 14 amino acids. CDR1 is LNHDA, CDR2 SQIVND, per germline (reference sequence).

This clonotype was observed at least ten times. The chain uses TRBV20-1 and TRBJ2-4; no clear D gene. The germline V and J ends were trimmed by 4 bases and 0 bases, with 16 bases remaining between them. This CDR3 region has 16 residues. Germline assignment: CDR1 DFQATT and CDR2 SNEGSKA (reference sequence). CDR3: CSATGRHGLAKNIQYF. CDR3 nucleotide sequence: TGCAGTGCTACCGGGCGCCATGGCCTAGCCAAAAACATTCAGTACTTC.

This clonotype was seen many times. This rearrangement joins TRBV12-3 or TRBV12-4 to TRBJ1-1; 7 nucleotides line up with TRBD1. Unmatched junction bases numbered 13, after V lost 6 bases and J lost 0 bases. This CDR3 is 17 amino acids long. CDR3 DNA sequence: TGTGCCAGCAGGCGCCGACAGGGTCCAGTGATGAACACTGAAGCTTTCTTT. This codes for CASRRRQGPVMNTEAFF.

The chain couples TRBV4-1 to TRBJ2-7; D possibly corresponds to TRBD2 (5 bases). Per the germline V gene, CDR1 is MGHRA and CDR2 is YSYEKL. The length of the CDR3 is 15 residues. The V gene lost 1 base and the J gene lost 3 bases, with 13 bases spanning the gap. CDR3 sequence: CASSQGEQSLYEQYF. CDR3 sequence (DNA): TGCGCCAGCAGCCAAGGGGAGCAAAGCCTCTACGAGCAGTACTTC.

This rearrangement joins TRBV9 to TRBJ1-2, with 7 bases that match TRBD1. The CDR3 runs 20 residues. With 0 bases clipped from V and 1 base from J, the junction kept 18 bases outside the gene matches. Germline CDR1 and CDR2: SGDLS and YYNGEE. The CDR3 here is CASSVAPLGGRGGVNYGYTF. CDR3 DNA sequence: TGTGCCAGCAGCGTAGCTCCGCTGGGGGGCAGGGGGGGGGTTAACTATGGCTACACCTTC. Full variable domain (missing parts from reference TRBV9 and TRBJ1-2): DSGVTQTPKHLITATGQRVTLRCSPRSGDLSVYWYQQSLDQGLQFLIQYYNGEERAKGNILERFSAQQFPDLHSELNLSSLELGDSALYFCASSVAPLGGRGGVNYGYTFGSGTRLTVV.

This clonotype occurred many times. The chain is built from TRBV5-1 and TRBJ1-2, with 7 bases matching TRBD1. J was trimmed by 4 bases and V by 5 bases; bases with no gene match: 8. Germline-derived CDR1 and CDR2 are SGHRS and YFSETQ. This CDR3 comprises 14 residues. The CDR3 is CASSYPGTAYGYTF. The CDR3 DNA is TGCGCCAGCAGTTATCCCGGGACAGCCTATGGCTACACCTTC. Using reference TRBV5-1 and TRBJ1-2 for the parts outside the CDR3, the full variable domain is KAGVTQTPRYLIKTRGQQVTLSCSPISGHRSVSWYQQTPGQGLQFLFEYFSETQRNKGNFPGRFSGRQFSNSRSEMNVSTLELGDSALYLCASSYPGTAYGYTFGSGTRLTVV.

This clonotype was observed many times. The genes are TRBV14 and TRBJ2-5; TRBD2 might be the D (6 bases). This CDR3 is built from 15 residues. Deletions cut 1 base from V and 7 bases from J, with 16 bases between. Germline V gene sequence: CDR1 SGHDN, CDR2 FVKESK. This CDR3 is CASSQGGSVGGTQYF. In DNA form, the CDR3 reads TGTGCCAGCAGCCAAGGAGGTTCAGTCGGGGGGACCCAGTACTTC.

This clonotype was observed many times. The chain uses TRBV11-2 and TRBJ1-3; D possibly corresponds to TRBD1 (6 bases). The CDR3 has 15 amino acids. Between the trimmed V and J ends, which lost 2 bases and 0 bases, there was a span of 8 bases. CDR1 is SGHAT and CDR2 is FQNNGV in the germline V gene. The CDR3 region is CASSLIRGSGNTIYF. CDR3 in DNA: TGTGCCAGCAGCTTAATCAGGGGCTCTGGAAACACCATATATTTT.

This chain joins TRBV4-2 and TRBJ2-2, with TRBD2 matching 9 bases. The CDR3 sequence is 17 residues long. Looked up from germline, CDR1 is LGHNA and CDR2 is YNFKEQ. With 6 bases clipped from V and 14 bases from J, the junction kept 22 bases outside the gene matches. CDR3: CASSRFSSGSPSWQLFF. The CDR3 DNA follows: TGTGCCAGCAGTCGGTTCAGTAGCGGGAGCCCCTCCTGGCAACTGTTTTTT.

In its sample, this clonotype was seen many times. The chain has TRBV24-1 and TRBJ2-5, with D possibly being TRBD2 (5 bases). Germline-derived CDR1 and CDR2 are KGHDR and SFDVKD. The CDR3 is 15 amino acids. Deletions cut 9 bases from V and 4 bases from J, with 20 bases between. CDR3: CATFPGNGPGETQYF. In nucleotides, the CDR3 is TGTGCCACCTTTCCGGGGAACGGTCCAGGAGAGACCCAGTACTTC.

This clonotype was recorded at least ten times. The rearrangement joins TRBV12-5 to TRBJ1-1; D not certain. V was trimmed by 6 bases and J by 6 bases, leaving 8 bases between them. From germline, CDR1 is LGHNT and CDR2 FRNRAP. This CDR3 contains 11 residues. Here the CDR3 DNA reads TGTGCTAGTGGGCTTGTAGCTGAAGCTTTCTTT. It is translated as CASGLVAEAFF.

This rearrangement joins TRBV10-3 to TRBJ1-1, with a weak D call TRBD1 (5 bases). Trimming removed 10 bases at V and 6 bases at J, with 12 bases between. The CDR3 is 11 residues long. Germline-derived CDR1 and CDR2 are ENHRY and SYGVKD. This CDR3 is CATGTIPEAFF. CDR3 sequence (DNA): TGTGCCACCGGGACTATCCCTGAAGCTTTCTTT.

The chain employs TRBV6-2 or TRBV6-3 and TRBJ1-1; no reliable D call. Germline lookup yields CDR1 MNHEY and CDR2 SVGEGT. Trimming cost V 2 bases and J 1 base, with 8 bases left between them. This CDR3 contains 14 residues. The CDR3 DNA reads TGTGCCAGCAGTTACATCGGGCCGAACACTGAAGCTTTCTTT. Translated: CASSYIGPNTEAFF.

This clonotype was seen ten or more times. The chain combines TRBV29-1 with TRBJ1-2, with TRBD1 identical over 7 bases. The CDR3 totals 13 residues. The germline V gene has CDR1 SQVTM and CDR2 ANQGSEA. CDR3 loop: CTGADRDLGGYTF. The CDR3 region has the DNA TGCACCGGCGCCGACAGGGACTTGGGTGGCTACACCTTC.